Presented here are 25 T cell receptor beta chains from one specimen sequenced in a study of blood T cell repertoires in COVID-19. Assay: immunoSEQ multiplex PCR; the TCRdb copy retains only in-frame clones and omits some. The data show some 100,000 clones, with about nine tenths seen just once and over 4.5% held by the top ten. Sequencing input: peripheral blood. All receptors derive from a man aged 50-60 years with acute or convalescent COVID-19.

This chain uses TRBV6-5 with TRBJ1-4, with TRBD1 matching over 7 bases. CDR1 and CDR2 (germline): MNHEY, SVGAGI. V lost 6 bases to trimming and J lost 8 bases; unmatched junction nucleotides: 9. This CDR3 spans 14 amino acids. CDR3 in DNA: TGTGCCAGCAGCAACATGGACAGGAGCGAAAAACTGTTTTTT. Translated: CASSNMDRSEKLFF.

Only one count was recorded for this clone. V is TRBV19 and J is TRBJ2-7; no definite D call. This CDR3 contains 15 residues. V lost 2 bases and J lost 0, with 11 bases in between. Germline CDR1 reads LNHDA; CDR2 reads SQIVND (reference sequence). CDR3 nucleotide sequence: TGTGCCAGTAGTATACTAGACGGAACCTCCTACGAGCAGTACTTC. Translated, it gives CASSILDGTSYEQYF. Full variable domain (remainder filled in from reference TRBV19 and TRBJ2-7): DGGITQSPKYLFRKEGQNVTLSCEQNLNHDAMYWYRQDPGQGLRLIYYSQIVNDFQKGDIAEGYSVSREKKESFPLTVTSAQKNPTAFYLCASSILDGTSYEQYFGPGTRLTVT.

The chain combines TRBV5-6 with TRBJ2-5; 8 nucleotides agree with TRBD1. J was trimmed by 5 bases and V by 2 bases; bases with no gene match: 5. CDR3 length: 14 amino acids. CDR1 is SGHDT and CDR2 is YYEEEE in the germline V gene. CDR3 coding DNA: TGTGCCAGCAGCTTAGACAGGGGTGGGGAGACCCAGTACTTC. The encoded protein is CASSLDRGGETQYF.

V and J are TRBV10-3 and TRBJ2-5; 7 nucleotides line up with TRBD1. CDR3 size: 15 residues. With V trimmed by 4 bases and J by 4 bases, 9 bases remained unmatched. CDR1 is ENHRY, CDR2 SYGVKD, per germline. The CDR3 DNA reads TGTGCCATCAGTGCCCGGATGGGACAGAGAGAGACCCAGTACTTC. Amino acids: CAISARMGQRETQYF.

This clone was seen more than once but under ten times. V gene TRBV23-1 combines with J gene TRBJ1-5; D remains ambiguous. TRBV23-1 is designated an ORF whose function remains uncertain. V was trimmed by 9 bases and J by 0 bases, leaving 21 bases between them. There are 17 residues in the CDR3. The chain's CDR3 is CARQTQAMRHSNQPQHF. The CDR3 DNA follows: TGCGCCAGACAAACTCAGGCGATGCGACATAGCAATCAGCCCCAGCATTTT.

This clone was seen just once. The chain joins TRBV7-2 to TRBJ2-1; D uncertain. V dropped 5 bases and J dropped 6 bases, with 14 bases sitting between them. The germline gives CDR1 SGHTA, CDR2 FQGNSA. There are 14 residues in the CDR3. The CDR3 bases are TGTGCCAGCAGCCTAAGCACTGCGGTCAATGAGCAGTTCTTC. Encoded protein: CASSLSTAVNEQFF.

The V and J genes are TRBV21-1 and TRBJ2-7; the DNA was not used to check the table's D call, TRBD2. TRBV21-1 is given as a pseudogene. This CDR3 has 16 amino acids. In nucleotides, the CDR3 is TGTGCCAGCAGCAAAGGGGGCGGGGAGGAGGGCTACGAGCAGTACTTC. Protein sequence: CASSKGGGEEGYEQYF.

The CDR3 bases are TGTGCCAGCAGTTTGGGGGCCTACTATGGCTACACCTTC. This sequence encodes CASSLGAYYGYTF. The rearrangement joins TRBV27 to TRBJ1-2, with D possibly TRBD1 on 6 matching bases. V was cut by 3 bases and J by 3 bases, with 8 bases left in between. Per germline, CDR1 MNHEY and CDR2 SMNVEV (reference sequence). The CDR3 loop spans 13 amino acids.

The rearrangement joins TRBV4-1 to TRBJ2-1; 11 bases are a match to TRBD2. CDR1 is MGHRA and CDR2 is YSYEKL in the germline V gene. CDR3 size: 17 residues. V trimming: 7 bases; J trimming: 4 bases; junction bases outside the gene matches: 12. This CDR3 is CASTPSVAGGPYNEQFF. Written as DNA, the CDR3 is TGCGCCAGCACCCCCTCAGTAGCGGGAGGGCCTTACAATGAGCAGTTCTTC.

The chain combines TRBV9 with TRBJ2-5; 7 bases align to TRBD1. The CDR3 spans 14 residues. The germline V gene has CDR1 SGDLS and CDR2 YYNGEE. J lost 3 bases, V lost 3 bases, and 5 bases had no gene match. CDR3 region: CASSDGTEEETQYF. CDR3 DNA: TGTGCCAGCAGCGATGGGACAGAGGAAGAGACCCAGTACTTC.

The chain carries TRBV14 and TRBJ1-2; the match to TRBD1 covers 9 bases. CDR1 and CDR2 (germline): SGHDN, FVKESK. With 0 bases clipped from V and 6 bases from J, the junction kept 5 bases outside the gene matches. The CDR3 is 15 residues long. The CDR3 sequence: CASSQDVTGGDGYTF. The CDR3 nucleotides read TGTGCCAGCAGCCAAGACGTAACAGGGGGCGATGGCTACACCTTC.

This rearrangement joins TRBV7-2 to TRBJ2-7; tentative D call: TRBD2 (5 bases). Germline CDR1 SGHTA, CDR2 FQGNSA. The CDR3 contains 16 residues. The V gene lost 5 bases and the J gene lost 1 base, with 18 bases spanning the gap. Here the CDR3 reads CASSGQRGLRSYEQYF. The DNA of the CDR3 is TGTGCCAGCAGCGGGCAGAGAGGGCTCAGATCCTACGAGCAGTACTTC.

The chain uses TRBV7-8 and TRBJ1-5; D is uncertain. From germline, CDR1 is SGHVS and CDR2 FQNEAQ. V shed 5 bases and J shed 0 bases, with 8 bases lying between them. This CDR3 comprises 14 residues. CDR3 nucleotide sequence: TGTGCCAGCAGCCGAGTAAATAGCAATCAGCCCCAGCATTTT. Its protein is CASSRVNSNQPQHF.

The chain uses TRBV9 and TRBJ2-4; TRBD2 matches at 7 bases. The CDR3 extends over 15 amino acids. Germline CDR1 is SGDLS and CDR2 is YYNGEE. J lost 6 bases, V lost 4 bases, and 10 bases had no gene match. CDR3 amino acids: CASSMDGGGVNIQYF. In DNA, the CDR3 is TGTGCCAGCAGCATGGATGGGGGAGGGGTAAACATTCAGTACTTC.

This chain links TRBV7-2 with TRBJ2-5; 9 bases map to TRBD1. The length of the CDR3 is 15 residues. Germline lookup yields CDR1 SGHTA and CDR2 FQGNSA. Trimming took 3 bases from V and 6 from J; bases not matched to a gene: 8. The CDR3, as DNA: TGTGCCAGCAGCTTGGAGTCGGGACAGGGAAAGACCCAGTACTTC. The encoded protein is CASSLESGQGKTQYF.

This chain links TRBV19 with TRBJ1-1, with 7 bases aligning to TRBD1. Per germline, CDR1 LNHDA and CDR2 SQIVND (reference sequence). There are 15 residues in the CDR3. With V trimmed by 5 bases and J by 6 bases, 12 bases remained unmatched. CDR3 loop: CASSPPGTAWAEAFF. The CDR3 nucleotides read TGTGCCAGTAGTCCCCCCGGGACAGCTTGGGCTGAAGCTTTCTTT.

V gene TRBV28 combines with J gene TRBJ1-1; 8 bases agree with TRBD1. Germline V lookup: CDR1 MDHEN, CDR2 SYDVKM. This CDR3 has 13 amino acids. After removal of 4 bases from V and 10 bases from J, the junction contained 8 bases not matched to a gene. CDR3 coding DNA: TGTGCCAGCAGTTGGCCAGACAGGGGTCGAGCTTTCTTT. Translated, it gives CASSWPDRGRAFF.

The CDR3 loop reads CASSLTRRTEAFF. For the CDR3, the DNA is TGTGCCAGCAGCTTAACCAGGCGAACTGAAGCTTTCTTT. The chain links TRBV11-2 to TRBJ1-1; D call uncertain. The CDR3 length is 13 residues. CDR1 is SGHAT, CDR2 FQNNGV, per germline. Trimming left V 2 bases short and J 5 bases short, with 9 bases between. Drawing the rest from reference TRBV11-2 and TRBJ1-1, the complete variable domain is EAGVAQSPRYKIIEKRQSVAFWCNPISGHATLYWYQQILGQGPKLLIQFQNNGVVDDSQLPKDRFSAERLKGVDSTLKIQPAKLEDSAVYLCASSLTRRTEAFFGQGTRLTVV.

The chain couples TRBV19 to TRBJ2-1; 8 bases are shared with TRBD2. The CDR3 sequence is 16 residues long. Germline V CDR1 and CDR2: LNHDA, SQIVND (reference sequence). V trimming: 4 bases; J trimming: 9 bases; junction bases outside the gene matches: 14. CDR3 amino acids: CASSTRAGVFIGEQFF. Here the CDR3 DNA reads TGTGCCAGTAGTACCAGAGCGGGAGTTTTTATTGGTGAGCAGTTCTTC.

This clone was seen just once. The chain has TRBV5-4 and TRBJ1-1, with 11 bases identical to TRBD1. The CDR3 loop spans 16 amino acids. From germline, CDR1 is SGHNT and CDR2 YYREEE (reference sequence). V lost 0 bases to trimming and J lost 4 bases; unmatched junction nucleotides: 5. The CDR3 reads CASSLAGQGAGTEAFF. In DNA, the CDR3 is TGTGCCAGCAGCTTGGCCGGACAGGGGGCGGGCACTGAAGCTTTCTTT.

The CDR3 sequence: CATSDFRAGGAFDTQYF. Written as DNA, the CDR3 is TGTGCCACCAGTGATTTCAGGGCAGGGGGCGCATTCGATACGCAGTATTTT. The rearrangement uses TRBV24-1 and TRBJ2-3, with 8 bases matching TRBD1. The CDR3 has 17 residues. The germline CDR1 and CDR2 sequences are KGHDR and SFDVKD. Unmatched junction bases numbered 11, after V lost 1 base and J lost 6 bases.

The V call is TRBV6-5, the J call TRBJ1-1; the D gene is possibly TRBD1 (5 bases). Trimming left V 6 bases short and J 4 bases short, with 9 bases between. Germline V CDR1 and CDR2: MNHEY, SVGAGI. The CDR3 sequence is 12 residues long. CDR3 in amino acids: CASRGPGTEAFF. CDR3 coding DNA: TGTGCCAGCAGGGGGCCTGGCACTGAAGCTTTCTTT.

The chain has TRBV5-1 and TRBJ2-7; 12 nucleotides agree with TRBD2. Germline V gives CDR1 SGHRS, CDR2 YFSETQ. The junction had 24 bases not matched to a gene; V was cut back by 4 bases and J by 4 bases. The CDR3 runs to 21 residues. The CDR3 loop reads CASSANPPTSGSSFVKYEQYF. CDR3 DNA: TGCGCCAGCAGCGCGAACCCTCCGACTAGCGGGAGTAGTTTTGTCAAGTACGAGCAGTACTTC.

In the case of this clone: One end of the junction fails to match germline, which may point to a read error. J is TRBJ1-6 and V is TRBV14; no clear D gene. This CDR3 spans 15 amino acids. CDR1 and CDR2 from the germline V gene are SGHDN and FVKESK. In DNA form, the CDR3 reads TGTGCCAGCAGTCAAGATCAAATAGGAGGTTCACCCCTCCACTTT. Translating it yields CASSQDQIGGSPLHF.

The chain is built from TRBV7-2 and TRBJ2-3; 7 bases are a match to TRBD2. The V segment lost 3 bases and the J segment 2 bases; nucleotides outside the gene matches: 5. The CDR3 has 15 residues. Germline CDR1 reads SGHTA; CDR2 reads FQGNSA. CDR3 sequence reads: CASSLTAGVTDTQYF. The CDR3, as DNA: TGTGCCAGCAGCTTGACTGCGGGAGTCACAGATACGCAGTATTTT.